The 26 T cell receptor beta chains given below trace back to one sample, sequenced in a study of post-analysis software for immune sequencing data. Study conclusions and caveats: Roughly five TRBV segments were more frequent in patients than controls; TRBV5-6, TRBV5-1 and TRBV20-1 belonged to this group.

These receptors' antigens are unknown. Libraries were made from TCR beta cDNA, and they carried unique molecular identifiers. TCRdb redid the calling of the PCR reads with MiXCR, one entry per CDR3 protein. The top ten hold over 4% of the sample, which has about 820,000 distinct CDR3 sequences, about 57% seen once. The sequencing input was blood. The receptors originated from a girl between 10 and 17 years old with multiple sclerosis.

V is TRBV3-1 and J is TRBJ1-4; D unclear. The CDR3 has 13 amino acids. The germline gives CDR1 LGHDT, CDR2 YNNKEL (reference sequence). V lost 4 bases and J lost 8, with 11 bases in between. For the CDR3, the DNA is TGTGCCAGCAGCCCGTCCGCGCGGGAAAAACTGTTTTTT. As protein: CASSPSAREKLFF. Together with reference TRBV3-1 and TRBJ1-4, the CDR3 gives the full variable domain: DTAVSQTPKYLVTQMGNDKSIKCEQNLGHDTMYWYKQDSKKFLKIMFSYNNKELIINETVPNRFSPKSPDKAHLNLHINSLELGDSAVYFCASSPSAREKLFFGSGTQLSVL.

The J gene is TRBJ2-7, the V gene TRBV6-5; tentatively, D is TRBD2 (5 bases). This CDR3 contains 14 residues. V was trimmed by 7 bases and J by 3 bases, leaving 16 bases between them. Germline CDR1 is MNHEY and CDR2 is SVGAGI. The DNA of the CDR3 is TGTGCCAGCAACCCCGCGGGTCGAAGCTACGAGCAGTACTTC. This encodes CASNPAGRSYEQYF.

This chain connects TRBV19 to TRBJ2-1, with TRBD2 matching over 7 bases. CDR1 and CDR2 (germline): LNHDA, SQIVND (reference sequence). V trimming: 5 bases; J trimming: 10 bases; junction bases outside the gene matches: 8. The CDR3 length is 13 residues. CDR3 coding DNA: TGTGCCAGTAGTGCCGCTTTAGCGGGCGAGCAGTTCTTC. Protein sequence: CASSAALAGEQFF.

The rearrangement links TRBV12-3 or TRBV12-4 to TRBJ1-1, with D maybe TRBD1 (5 bases). The CDR3 has 14 amino acids. Deletions cut 6 bases from V and 1 base from J, with 12 bases between. The CDR3 sequence: CASSRRGGNTEAFF. The CDR3 DNA follows: TGTGCCAGCAGCCGTCGCGGGGGGAACACTGAAGCTTTCTTT.

The CDR3 nucleotides read TGTGCCAGCAGCAGAGACAGGGTATTCTTCGTCCCAGATACGCAGTATTTT. Protein sequence: CASSRDRVFFVPDTQYF. The chain joins TRBV6-1 to TRBJ2-3; 7 bases match TRBD1. Germline-derived CDR1 and CDR2 are MNHNS and SASEGT. The length of the CDR3 is 17 residues. V trimming: 6 bases; J trimming: 4 bases; junction bases outside the gene matches: 16.

This clonotype was detected only a few times. The CDR3 DNA reads as TGTGCCAGCAGTTTTCGGCGGGGGGGGGATACGCAGTATTTT. It encodes CASSFRRGGDTQYF. The J gene is TRBJ2-3, the V gene TRBV12-3 or TRBV12-4, with TRBD2 identical over 9 bases. V was clipped by 3 bases and J by 6 bases; unmatched bases: 4. The CDR3 has 14 amino acids.

The CDR3 region has the DNA TGTGCCAGCACTTATGGGGGGCGACGTGGGACCTATGGCTACACCTTC. This encodes CASTYGGRRGTYGYTF. V usage is TRBV6-6 and J usage is TRBJ1-2; possibly TRBD1 for D (6 bases). Between the trimmed V and J ends, which lost 7 bases and 4 bases, there was a span of 22 bases. Looked up from germline, CDR1 is MNHNY and CDR2 is SVGAGI (reference sequence). This CDR3 comprises 16 residues.

This clonotype was seen only a few times. The chain carries TRBV29-1 and TRBJ2-5; D might be TRBD2 (6 bases). The CDR3 length is 12 residues. Trimming removed 6 bases at V and 5 bases at J, with 13 bases between. Germline V lookup: CDR1 SQVTM, CDR2 ANQGSEA. This chain's CDR3 is CSVAEGRETQYF. CDR3 DNA: TGCAGCGTCGCTGAGGGGAGGGAGACCCAGTACTTC.

V and J are TRBV20-1 and TRBJ1-5; D call uncertain. Germline CDR1 and CDR2: DFQATT and SNEGSKA (reference sequence). There are 17 residues in the CDR3. The ends were cut back, 3 bases at V and 2 bases at J, with 20 bases in the middle. This CDR3 is CSARGWSDRTGNQPQHF. The CDR3 DNA sequence: TGCAGTGCTAGGGGTTGGTCAGACCGGACGGGCAATCAGCCCCAGCATTTT.

J is TRBJ2-1 and V is TRBV5-1, with TRBD1 matching over 9 bases. V dropped 4 bases and J dropped 9; count of bases not matched to a gene: 17. The CDR3 extends over 17 amino acids. Germline CDR1 and CDR2: SGHRS and YFSETQ. The CDR3 DNA reads TGCGCCAGCAGCACGGGACAGGGATCGGGGGTGCGGATTGAGCAGTTCTTC. This sequence encodes CASSTGQGSGVRIEQFF.

This sequence joins TRBV12-3 or TRBV12-4 and TRBJ2-3, with TRBD2 matching 14 bases. The V segment lost 6 bases and the J segment 10 bases; nucleotides outside the gene matches: 9. This CDR3 spans 15 amino acids. The CDR3 DNA is TGTGCCAGCAGCGTGACTAGCGGGAGGGCGGATGCGCAGTATTTT. Encoded protein: CASSVTSGRADAQYF.

The chain combines TRBV5-1 with TRBJ2-1; D possibly corresponds to TRBD2 (5 bases). Trimming shortened V by 4 bases and J by 4 bases, and 15 bases separated the two germline ends. Germline assignment: CDR1 SGHRS and CDR2 YFSETQ. The CDR3 is 15 residues long. CDR3 nucleotides: TGCGCCAGCAGCAAACACACGGACTTGTACAATGAGCAGTTCTTC. Protein: CASSKHTDLYNEQFF. The variable domain in full, completed from reference TRBV5-1 and TRBJ2-1, reads KAGVTQTPRYLIKTRGQQVTLSCSPISGHRSVSWYQQTPGQGLQFLFEYFSETQRNKGNFPGRFSGRQFSNSRSEMNVSTLELGDSALYLCASSKHTDLYNEQFFGPGTRLTVL.

Regarding this clonotype: Mismatch with germline at one junction end may stem from a read error. The CDR3 sequence is CVSSSQGPDETQYF. DNA for the CDR3: TGTGTCAGCAGCTCACAGGGACCCGATGAGACCCAGTACTTC. V usage is TRBV5-4 and J usage is TRBJ2-5, with D possibly TRBD1 on 6 matching bases. Germline CDR1 and CDR2: SGHNT and YYREEE (reference sequence). This CDR3 is 14 amino acids long.

Only a few counts were recorded for this clonotype. This chain links TRBV7-2 with TRBJ2-7; unclear D gene. The CDR3 consists of 13 residues. The germline CDR1 and CDR2 sequences are SGHTA and FQGNSA. Trimming pared 3 bases from V and 3 bases from J, leaving 9 bases between. CDR3 sequence (DNA): TGTGCCAGCAGCTTCCAAGCTTACTACGAGCAGTACTTC. Translating it yields CASSFQAYYEQYF.

This chain links TRBV9 with TRBJ2-5; 10 nucleotides align to TRBD2. The DNA end lines up better with TRBJ2-7; the J call may be wrong. This CDR3 has 13 amino acids. Germline V CDR1 and CDR2: SGDLS, YYNGEE. The CDR3 loop reads CASSSSGSDEQYF. Written as DNA, the CDR3 is TGTGCCAGCAGCTCTAGCGGGAGCGACGAGCAGTACTTC.

The chain couples TRBV7-8 to TRBJ2-1, with TRBD2 matching 13 bases. Trimming took 3 bases from V and 6 from J; bases not matched to a gene: 14. The CDR3 extends over 19 amino acids. CDR1 is SGHVS and CDR2 is FQNEAQ in the germline V gene. CDR3 protein: CASSFRTSGRSRRGNEQFF. In DNA form, the CDR3 reads TGTGCCAGCAGCTTCCGGACTAGCGGGAGAAGTCGAAGGGGCAATGAGCAGTTCTTC.

The J gene is TRBJ1-6, the V gene TRBV3-1, with 7 bases fitting TRBD1. From germline, CDR1 is LGHDT and CDR2 YNNKEL (reference sequence). This CDR3 comprises 14 residues. V was clipped by 8 bases and J by 2 bases; unmatched bases: 3. CDR3 in DNA: TGTGCCAGCCGACAGGGAGCCTATAATTCACCCCTCCACTTT. Translating it yields CASRQGAYNSPLHF.

Here the CDR3 reads CASSLARVGLQETQYF. The CDR3 DNA follows: TGTGCCAGCAGCTTGGCGAGGGTGGGCTTACAAGAGACCCAGTACTTC. This chain connects TRBV7-2 to TRBJ2-5; D perhaps matches TRBD2 (5 bases). CDR3 length: 16 residues. Germline CDR1 SGHTA, CDR2 FQGNSA. The V end was cut by 3 bases, the J end by 2 bases, with 16 bases between.

This chain joins TRBV29-1 and TRBJ1-1; D call uncertain. The germline V gene encodes CDR1 SQVTM and CDR2 ANQGSEA. The V end was cut by 1 base, the J end by 5 bases, with 5 bases between. The CDR3 has 11 residues. CDR3 sequence: CSVEGDTEAFF. The CDR3 coding sequence is TGCAGCGTTGAAGGGGATACTGAAGCTTTCTTT. Full variable domain (remainder filled in from reference TRBV29-1 and TRBJ1-1): SAVISQKPSRDICQRGTSLTIQCQVDSQVTMMFWYRQQPGQSLTLIATANQGSEATYESGFVIDKFPISRPNLTFSTLTVSNMSPEDSSIYLCSVEGDTEAFFGQGTRLTVV.

This chain connects TRBV7-9 to TRBJ2-1; 9 positions match TRBD2. The germline V gene encodes CDR1 SEHNR and CDR2 FQNEAQ (reference sequence). This CDR3 region has 16 residues. The J segment lost 7 bases and the V segment lost 5 bases, leaving 12 bases of the junction unmatched. The CDR3 DNA reads as TGTGCCAGCAGCGGGGCCGGGACTAGCCGTGTGAATGAGCAGTTCTTC. It specifies CASSGAGTSRVNEQFF. Combining the CDR3 with reference TRBV7-9 and TRBJ2-1 gives the whole variable domain DTGVSQNPRHKITKRGQNVTFRCDPISEHNRLYWYRQTLGQGPEFLTYFQNEAQLEKSRLLSDRFSAERPKGSFSTLEIQRTEQGDSAMYLCASSGAGTSRVNEQFFGPGTRLTVL.

The chain employs TRBV12-3 or TRBV12-4 and TRBJ2-1; D is undetermined. Trimming cost V 3 bases and J 9 bases, with 6 bases left between them. The CDR3 covers 11 residues. CDR3 loop: CASSLWGEQFF. CDR3 bases: TGTGCCAGCAGTTTGTGGGGTGAGCAGTTCTTC.

CDR3 sequence (DNA): TGTGCCAGCAGACCCTCGGACAGGGACTATGGCTACACCTTC. As protein: CASRPSDRDYGYTF. V is TRBV4-2 and J is TRBJ1-2; 8 nucleotides line up with TRBD1. The CDR3 length is 14 residues. The junction had 6 bases not matched to a gene; V was cut back by 6 bases and J by 3 bases. CDR1 is LGHNA, CDR2 YNFKEQ, per germline.

Note on this clonotype: It may be a read error: a sequence one base away is much more abundant. This rearrangement joins TRBV7-2 to TRBJ2-7; D gene unclear. The germline V gene encodes CDR1 SGHTA and CDR2 FQGNSA. V was clipped by 4 bases and J by 6 bases, with 10 bases between them. This CDR3 has 12 residues. In nucleotides, the CDR3 is TGTACCAGCAGCTACCCTTCCGCCGAGCAGTACTTC. Protein sequence: CTSSYPSAEQYF.

This sequence joins TRBV20-1 and TRBJ2-4; D gene uncertain. The J call may be faulty, since TRBJ2-7 better matches the DNA end. The CDR3 loop spans 12 amino acids. Germline CDR1 reads DFQATT; CDR2 reads SNEGSKA (reference sequence). CDR3 protein: CSASVSSYEQYF. In DNA form, the CDR3 reads TGCAGTGCTAGTGTAAGCTCCTACGAGCAGTACTTC.

The chain uses TRBV5-1 and TRBJ2-5, with TRBD1 matching over 9 bases. Trimming at V came to 4 bases and at J to 4 bases, leaving 5 bases not matched to a gene. Germline assignment: CDR1 SGHRS and CDR2 YFSETQ. The CDR3 sequence is 14 residues long. The CDR3 spells CASSKGQGTETQYF. The CDR3 DNA reads TGCGCCAGCAGCAAGGGACAGGGAACAGAGACCCAGTACTTC.

This chain joins TRBV30 and TRBJ2-5; no clear D. The DNA end lines up better with TRBJ2-7; the J call may be wrong. The CDR3 is 13 residues long. Germline CDR1 is GTSNPN and CDR2 is SVGIG (reference sequence). The CDR3, as DNA: TGTGCCTGGAGCAGTAGATTGGTCTACGAGCAGTACTTC. Translated, it gives CAWSSRLVYEQYF.